This T cell receptor (beta chain) came from a study of shared clonotypes between healthy human individuals. Splitting the CD4+ cells yielded a CD45RA+ naive subset and a CD45RA-negative memory subset. Regarding the study as a whole: Donor clonotype sharing was expected to depend on sequencing depth.

V was shortened by 4 bases and J by 4 bases, with 19 bases between the two germline ends. The CDR3 has 16 residues. From germline, CDR1 is LNHDA and CDR2 SQIVND (reference sequence). With respect to this clone: As yet, its antigen is unknown.

Here immunoSEQ multiplex PCR was the method, and the copy in TCRdb shows in-frame clones only, minus some. Among about 640,000 clones, 72% were seen once, and the ten largest hold approximately 1.8%. The sequence was collected from a young woman in good health. The rearrangement uses TRBV19 and TRBJ2-5; D possibly corresponds to TRBD2 (5 bases). Sequencing was done on a sample of memory CD4+ T cells sorted from blood. Subset in this sample: CD45RA-negative fraction. As DNA, the CDR3 is TGTGCCAGTAGTAACTTCGGGATGCTCCCTGGAGAGACCCAGTACTTC. Protein sequence: CASSNFGMLPGETQYF.